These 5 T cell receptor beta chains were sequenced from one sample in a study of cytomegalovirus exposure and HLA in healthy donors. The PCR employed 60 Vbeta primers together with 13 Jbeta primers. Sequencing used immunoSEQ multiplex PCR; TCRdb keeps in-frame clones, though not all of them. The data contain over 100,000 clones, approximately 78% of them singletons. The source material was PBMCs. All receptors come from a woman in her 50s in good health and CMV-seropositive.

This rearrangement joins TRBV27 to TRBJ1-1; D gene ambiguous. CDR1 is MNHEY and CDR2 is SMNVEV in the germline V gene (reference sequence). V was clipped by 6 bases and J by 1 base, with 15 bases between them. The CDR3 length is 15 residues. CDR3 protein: CASRDYISRNTEAFF. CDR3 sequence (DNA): TGTGCCAGCAGGGACTATATATCAAGGAACACTGAAGCTTTCTTT.

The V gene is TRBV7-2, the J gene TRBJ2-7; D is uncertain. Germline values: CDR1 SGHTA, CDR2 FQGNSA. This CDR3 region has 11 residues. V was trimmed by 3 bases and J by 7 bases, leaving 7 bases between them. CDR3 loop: CASSFSHEQYF. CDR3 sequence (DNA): TGTGCCAGCAGCTTTTCCCATGAGCAGTACTTC.

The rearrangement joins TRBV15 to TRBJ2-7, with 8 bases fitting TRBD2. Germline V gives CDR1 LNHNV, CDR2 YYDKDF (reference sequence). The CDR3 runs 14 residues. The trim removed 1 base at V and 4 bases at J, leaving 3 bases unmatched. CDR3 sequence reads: CATSRAGLAYEQYF. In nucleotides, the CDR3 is TGTGCCACCAGCAGAGCCGGACTAGCTTACGAGCAGTACTTC.

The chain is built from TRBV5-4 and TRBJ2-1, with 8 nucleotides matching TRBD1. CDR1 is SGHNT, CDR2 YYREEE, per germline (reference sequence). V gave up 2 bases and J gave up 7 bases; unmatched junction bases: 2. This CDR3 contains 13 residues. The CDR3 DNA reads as TGTGCCAGCAGCTTCCAGGGGGCGAATGAGCAGTTCTTC. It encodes CASSFQGANEQFF. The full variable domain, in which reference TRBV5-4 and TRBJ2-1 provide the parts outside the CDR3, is ETGVTQSPTHLIKTRGQQVTLRCSSQSGHNTVSWYQQALGQGPQFIFQYYREEENGRGNFPPRFSGLQFPNYSSELNVNALELDDSALYLCASSFQGANEQFFGPGTRLTVL.

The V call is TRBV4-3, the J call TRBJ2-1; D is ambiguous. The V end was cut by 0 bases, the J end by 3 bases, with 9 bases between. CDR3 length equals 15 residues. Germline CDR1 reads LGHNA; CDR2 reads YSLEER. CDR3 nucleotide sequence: TGCGCCAGCAGCCAAGATCGCGACTTCTACAATGAGCAGTTCTTC. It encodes CASSQDRDFYNEQFF.